This T cell receptor (beta chain) came from a study of blood T cell repertoires in COVID-19. Turning to the study itself: Samples of COVID-19 (acute and convalescent) were obtained from the United States, Italy and Spain. T cells, B-cell-depleted T cells, or PBMCs supplied cDNA or gDNA.

TCRdb keeps only in-frame clones here, not all; method: immunoSEQ multiplex PCR. The sample contains 250,000 to 350,000 clones, 89% of which appear only once. Germline CDR1 and CDR2: MNHEY and SMNVEV (reference sequence). This CDR3 is built from 16 residues. Trimming took 3 bases from V and 5 from J; bases not matched to a gene: 7. This sequence originates from a woman aged 40-49 years who had recovered from COVID-19. The V call is TRBV27, the J call TRBJ1-6; 7 nucleotides line up with TRBD1. Sequenced material: peripheral blood. Here the CDR3 reads CASSFLDRVNNSPLHF. For the CDR3, the DNA is TGTGCCAGCAGTTTCCTCGACAGGGTGAATAATTCACCCCTCCACTTT.